This T cell receptor beta chain was documented in a study of shared clonotypes between healthy human individuals. Across the whole study: Plates per donor: three CD4 naive, three CD4 memory, two CD8 naive, one CD8 memory. Points from the study as a whole: Non-shared clonotypes showed lower generation probabilities than clonotypes common to all four donors.

Produced via immunoSEQ multiplex PCR; TCRdb's table is partial and in-frame only. Among around 940,000 clones, approximately 76% were seen once, and the ten largest hold roughly 1.5%. Germline loops: CDR1 MNHNY, CDR2 SVGAGI (reference sequence). This CDR3 comprises 13 residues. Trimming took off 0 bases at V and 2 bases at J, with 4 bases between the two ends. This clone turned up a few times. Its target is unknown. The sample carries other DNA sequences with the same CDR3. Each donor was a Caucasian adult residing in Nashville, Tennessee. Investigators divided CD4+ cells into CD45RA+ naive and CD45RA-negative memory subsets.

The V call is TRBV6-6, the J call TRBJ1-1, with D hard to call. The sample consisted of memory CD4+ T cells sorted from blood. Noted subset: CD45RA-negative fraction. This receptor was taken from a man between 18 and 35 years old in good health. The CDR3 DNA reads TGTGCCAGCAGTTACTCCGTTAACACTGAAGCTTTCTTT. It is translated as CASSYSVNTEAFF.